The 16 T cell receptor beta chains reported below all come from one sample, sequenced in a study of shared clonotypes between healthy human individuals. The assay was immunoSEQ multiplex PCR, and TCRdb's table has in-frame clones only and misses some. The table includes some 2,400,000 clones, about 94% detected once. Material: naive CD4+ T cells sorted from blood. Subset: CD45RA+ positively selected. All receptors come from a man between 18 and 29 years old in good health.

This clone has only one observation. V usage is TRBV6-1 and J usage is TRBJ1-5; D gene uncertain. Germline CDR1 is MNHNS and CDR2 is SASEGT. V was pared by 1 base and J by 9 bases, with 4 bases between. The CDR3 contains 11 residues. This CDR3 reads CASSEGWPQHF. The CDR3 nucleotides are TGTGCCAGCAGTGAAGGGTGGCCCCAGCATTTT.

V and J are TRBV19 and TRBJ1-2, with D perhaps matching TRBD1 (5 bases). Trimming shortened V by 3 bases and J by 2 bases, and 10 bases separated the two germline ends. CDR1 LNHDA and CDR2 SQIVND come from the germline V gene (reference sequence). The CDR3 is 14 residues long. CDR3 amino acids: CASSMQGYNYGYTF. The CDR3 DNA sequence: TGTGCCAGTAGTATGCAGGGTTACAACTATGGCTACACCTTC.

The CDR3 sequence is CASGTSGGPGPEQFF. The CDR3 DNA follows: TGTGCCAGCGGGACTAGCGGGGGGCCCGGGCCTGAGCAGTTCTTC. The V gene is TRBV28, the J gene TRBJ2-1; the match to TRBD2 covers 15 bases. Germline CDR1 and CDR2: MDHEN and SYDVKM. With V trimmed by 8 bases and J by 9 bases, 8 bases remained unmatched. The CDR3 spans 15 residues.

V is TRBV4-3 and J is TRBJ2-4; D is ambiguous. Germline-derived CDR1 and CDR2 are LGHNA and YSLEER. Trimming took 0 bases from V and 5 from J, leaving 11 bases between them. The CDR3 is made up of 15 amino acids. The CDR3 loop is CASSQDYRPENIQYF. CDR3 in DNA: TGCGCCAGCAGCCAAGATTATCGGCCTGAAAACATTCAGTACTTC.

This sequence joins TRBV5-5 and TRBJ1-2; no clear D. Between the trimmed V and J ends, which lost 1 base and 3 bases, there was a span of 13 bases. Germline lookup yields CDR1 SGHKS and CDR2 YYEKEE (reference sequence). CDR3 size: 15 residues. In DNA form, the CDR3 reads TGTGCCAGCAGCTTGTTGTCCGTTCAGGACTATGGCTACACCTTC. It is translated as CASSLLSVQDYGYTF.

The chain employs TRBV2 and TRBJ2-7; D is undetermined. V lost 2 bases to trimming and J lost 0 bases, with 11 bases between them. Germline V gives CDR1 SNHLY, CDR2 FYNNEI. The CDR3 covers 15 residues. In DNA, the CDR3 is TGTGCCAGCAGTGAAAACAGCCAAAACTCCTACGAGCAGTACTTC. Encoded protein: CASSENSQNSYEQYF.

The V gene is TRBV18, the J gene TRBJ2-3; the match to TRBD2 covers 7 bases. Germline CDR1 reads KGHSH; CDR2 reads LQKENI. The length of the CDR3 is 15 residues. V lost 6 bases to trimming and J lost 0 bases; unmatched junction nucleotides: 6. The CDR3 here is CASSYLAASTDTQYF. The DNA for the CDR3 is TGTGCCAGCTCGTATCTAGCGGCTAGCACAGATACGCAGTATTTT.

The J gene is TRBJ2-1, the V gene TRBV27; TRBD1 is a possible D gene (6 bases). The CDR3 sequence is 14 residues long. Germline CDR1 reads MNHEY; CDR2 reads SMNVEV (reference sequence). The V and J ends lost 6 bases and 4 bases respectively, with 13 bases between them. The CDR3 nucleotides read TGTGCCAGCAGAGGACAGAGCCTTTACAATGAGCAGTTCTTC. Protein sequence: CASRGQSLYNEQFF.

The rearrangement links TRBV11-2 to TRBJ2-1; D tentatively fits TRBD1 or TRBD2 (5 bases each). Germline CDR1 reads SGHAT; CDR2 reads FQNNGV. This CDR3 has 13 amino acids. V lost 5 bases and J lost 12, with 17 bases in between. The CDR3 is CASSPRPLGGQFF. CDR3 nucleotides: TGTGCCAGCAGCCCCCGACCGCTTGGGGGGCAGTTCTTC.

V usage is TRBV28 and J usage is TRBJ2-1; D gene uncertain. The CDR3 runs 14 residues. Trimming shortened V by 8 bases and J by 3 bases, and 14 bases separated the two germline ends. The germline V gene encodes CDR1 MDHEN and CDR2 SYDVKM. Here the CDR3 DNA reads TGTGCCAGCGGCCTACGGCCATACTACAATGAGCAGTTCTTC. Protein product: CASGLRPYYNEQFF. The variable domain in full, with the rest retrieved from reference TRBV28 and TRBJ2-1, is DVKVTQSSRYLVKRTGEKVFLECVQDMDHENMFWYRQDPGLGLRLIYFSYDVKMKEKGDIPEGYSVSREKKERFSLILESASTNQTSMYLCASGLRPYYNEQFFGPGTRLTVL.

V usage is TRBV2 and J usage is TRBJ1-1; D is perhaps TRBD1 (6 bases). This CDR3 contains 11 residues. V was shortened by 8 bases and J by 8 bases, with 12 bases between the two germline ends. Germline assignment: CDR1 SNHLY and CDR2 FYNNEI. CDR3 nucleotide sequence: TGTGCCAGCCGGGGGGGGCCCGAAGCTTTCTTT. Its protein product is CASRGGPEAFF.

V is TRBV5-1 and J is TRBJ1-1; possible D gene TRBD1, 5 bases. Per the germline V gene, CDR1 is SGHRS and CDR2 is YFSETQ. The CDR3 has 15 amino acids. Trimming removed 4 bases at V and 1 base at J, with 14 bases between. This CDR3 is CASSENSQGNTEAFF. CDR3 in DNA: TGCGCCAGCAGCGAAAACTCCCAGGGGAACACTGAAGCTTTCTTT.

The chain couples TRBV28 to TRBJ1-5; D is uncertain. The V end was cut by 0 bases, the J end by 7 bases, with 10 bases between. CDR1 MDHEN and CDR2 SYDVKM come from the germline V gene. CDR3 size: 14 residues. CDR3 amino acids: CASSLWGGSQPQHF. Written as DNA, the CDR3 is TGTGCCAGCAGTTTATGGGGAGGCAGCCAGCCCCAGCATTTT.

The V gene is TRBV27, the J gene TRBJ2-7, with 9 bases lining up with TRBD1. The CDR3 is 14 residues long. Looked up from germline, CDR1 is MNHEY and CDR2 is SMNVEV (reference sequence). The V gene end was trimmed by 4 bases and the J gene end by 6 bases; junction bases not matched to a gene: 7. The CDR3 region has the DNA TGTGCCAGCAGTTCGCGGGGACAGGGTCCCGAGCAGTACTTC. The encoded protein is CASSSRGQGPEQYF.

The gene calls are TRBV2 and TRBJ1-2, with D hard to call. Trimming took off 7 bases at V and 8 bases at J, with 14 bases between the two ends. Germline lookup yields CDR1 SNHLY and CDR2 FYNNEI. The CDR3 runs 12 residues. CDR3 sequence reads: CASTLEGYGYTF. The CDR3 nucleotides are TGTGCCAGCACTCTGGAGGGATACGGCTACACCTTC.

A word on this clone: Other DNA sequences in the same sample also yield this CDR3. The CDR3 loop reads CAWSLGRETQYF. The CDR3 nucleotides are TGTGCCTGGAGCCTAGGTCGAGAGACCCAGTACTTC. V and J are TRBV30 and TRBJ2-5; no clear D. Trimming left V 3 bases short and J 4 bases short, with 9 bases between. The germline gives CDR1 GTSNPN, CDR2 SVGIG (reference sequence). This CDR3 is 12 amino acids long. Full variable domain (outside the CDR3, taken from reference TRBV30 and TRBJ2-5): SQTIHQWPATLVQPVGSPLSLECTVEGTSNPNLYWYRQAAGRGLQLLFYSVGIGQISSEVPQNLSASRPQDRQFILSSKKLLLSDSGFYLCAWSLGRETQYFGPGTRLLVL.